The 22 T cell receptor beta chains listed next were all sequenced from one sample in a study of cytomegalovirus exposure and HLA in healthy donors. The primer mix had 60 Vbeta and 13 Jbeta primers. Generated by immunoSEQ multiplex PCR, the TCRdb table keeps only in-frame clones and is missing some. This table holds some 120,000 clones, 77% found once. What was sequenced was PBMCs. All receptors come from a human donor in good health.

The rearrangement joins TRBV28 to TRBJ2-5, with unresolved D. The end of the DNA is better explained by TRBJ2-7, so the J call may be wrong. This CDR3 has 11 residues. Per germline, CDR1 MDHEN and CDR2 SYDVKM. The CDR3 nucleotides are TGTGCCAGCTCCATTAACTACGAGCAGTACTTC. Amino acid sequence: CASSINYEQYF.

This clone has more than one count but fewer than ten. This chain links TRBV6-5 with TRBJ2-1, with D possibly being TRBD1 (5 bases). Trimming shortened V by 6 bases and J by 9 bases, and 12 bases separated the two germline ends. The germline CDR1 and CDR2 sequences are MNHEY and SVGAGI. This CDR3 spans 12 amino acids. For the CDR3, the DNA is TGTGCCAGCAGGACCAGGGTATCTGAGCAGTTCTTC. It specifies CASRTRVSEQFF.

This clone was observed a handful of times. V is TRBV2 and J is TRBJ2-2, with 10 bases that match TRBD1. V lost 7 bases to trimming and J lost 2 bases; unmatched junction nucleotides: 10. This CDR3 spans 17 amino acids. CDR1 SNHLY and CDR2 FYNNEI come from the germline V gene. The CDR3 loop is CASTTWTGGFNTGELFF. The CDR3 coding sequence is TGTGCCAGCACTACTTGGACAGGGGGTTTTAACACCGGGGAGCTGTTTTTT.

The gene calls are TRBV10-3 and TRBJ1-2; D is perhaps TRBD1 (6 bases). Trimming stripped 0 bases from V and 6 bases from J, with 11 bases between. Germline values: CDR1 ENHRY, CDR2 SYGVKD. The CDR3 sequence is 14 residues long. CDR3: CAISESMAGDGYTF. CDR3 DNA: TGTGCCATCAGTGAGTCTATGGCAGGGGATGGCTACACCTTC.

The V call is TRBV5-4, the J call TRBJ2-1; 12 bases are shared with TRBD1. The V gene's germline CDR1 is SGHNT and CDR2 YYREEE (reference sequence). Unmatched junction bases numbered 19, after V lost 4 bases and J lost 5 bases. The CDR3 is 20 residues long. Here the CDR3 DNA reads TGTGCCAGCAGCCTCCGGGACAGGGGGCTAGCGGGAGTTTATGACAATGAGCAGTTCTTC. Translation: CASSLRDRGLAGVYDNEQFF.

V is TRBV30 and J is TRBJ1-1; TRBD1 aligns across 8 bases. Germline V gene sequence: CDR1 GTSNPN, CDR2 SVGIG (reference sequence). The CDR3 sequence is 14 residues long. The J segment lost 3 bases and the V segment lost 3 bases, leaving 6 bases of the junction unmatched. The CDR3 protein is CAWSRTGLDTEAFF. In DNA form, the CDR3 reads TGTGCCTGGAGCCGGACAGGGCTGGACACTGAAGCTTTCTTT.

This clone appeared a few times. The chain joins TRBV18 to TRBJ2-3, with 9 bases that match TRBD2. Germline V CDR1 and CDR2: KGHSH, LQKENI. The CDR3 has 14 residues. Trimming took 0 bases from V and 11 from J; bases not matched to a gene: 6. The CDR3 DNA reads as TGTGCCAGCTCACCACCGGGACTAGCCAAGGGGCAGTATTTT. Translated: CASSPPGLAKGQYF. The full variable domain, completed using reference TRBV18 and TRBJ2-3, is NAGVMQNPRHLVRRRGQEARLRCSPMKGHSHVYWYRQLPEEGLKFMVYLQKENIIDESGMPKERFSAEFPKEGPSILRIQQVVRGDSAAYFCASSPPGLAKGQYFGPGTRLTVL.

This clone appeared a few times. CDR3 sequence reads: CASSYRVSGNTIYF. In DNA, the CDR3 is TGTGCCAGCAGTTACAGGGTTTCTGGAAACACCATATATTTT. The V and J genes are TRBV13 and TRBJ1-3, with D maybe TRBD1 (6 bases). Germline values: CDR1 PRHDT, CDR2 FYEKMQ (reference sequence). This CDR3 is 14 amino acids long. The germline V and J ends were trimmed by 6 bases and 1 base, with 10 bases remaining between them. Complete variable domain (other parts from reference TRBV13 and TRBJ1-3): AAGVIQSPRHLIKEKRETATLKCYPIPRHDTVYWYQQGPGQDPQFLISFYEKMQSDKGSIPDRFSAQQFSDYHSELNMSSLELGDSALYFCASSYRVSGNTIYFGEGSWLTVV.

This chain uses TRBV9 with TRBJ1-2; D may be TRBD1 (6 bases). Deletions cut 4 bases from V and 6 bases from J, with 16 bases between. CDR1 SGDLS and CDR2 YYNGEE come from the germline V gene. The CDR3 length is 14 residues. In nucleotides, the CDR3 is TGTGCCAGCAGCCACGAAACAGGGTTTCATGGCTACACCTTC. Residues: CASSHETGFHGYTF.

As regards this clone: One end of the junction fails to match germline, which may point to a read error. This sequence joins TRBV7-9 and TRBJ1-1; D is perhaps TRBD1 (5 bases). The length of the CDR3 is 16 residues. Germline V gene lookup returns CDR1 SEHNR and CDR2 FQNEAQ (reference sequence). The CDR3 DNA is TGTTCCAGCAGCTCCCGTGGGGGTCGGCCCGGGGGGGAAGCTTTCTTT. It yields the protein CSSSSRGGRPGGEAFF.

Only a few counts were recorded for this clone. The chain uses TRBV5-1 and TRBJ2-7; 7 positions match TRBD2. V lost 2 bases and J lost 2; bases outside the gene matches: 10. In germline, CDR1 is SGHRS, CDR2 YFSETQ. This CDR3 region has 16 residues. This chain's CDR3 is CASSLSYTGGTYEQYF. The CDR3, as DNA: TGCGCCAGCAGCTTAAGTTACACGGGAGGAACCTACGAGCAGTACTTC.

This CDR3 is CASSSGRRGTGELFF. The CDR3 DNA sequence: TGTGCCAGCAGTTCGGGCCGGCGGGGCACCGGGGAGCTGTTTTTT. The chain uses TRBV28 and TRBJ2-2, with TRBD2 as a possible D gene (6 bases). Germline assignment: CDR1 MDHEN and CDR2 SYDVKM. V gave up 4 bases and J gave up 4 bases, with 13 bases separating them. This CDR3 comprises 15 residues.

The rearrangement links TRBV2 to TRBJ1-5; no clear D gene. V shed 4 bases and J shed 0 bases, with 13 bases lying between them. The CDR3 spans 16 residues. Looked up from germline, CDR1 is SNHLY and CDR2 is FYNNEI. CDR3 residues: CASSGGSRDSNQPQHF. CDR3 in DNA: TGTGCCAGCAGTGGAGGAAGCCGAGATAGCAATCAGCCCCAGCATTTT.

This sequence joins TRBV10-3 and TRBJ2-1; 7 nucleotides agree with TRBD2. The CDR3 has 16 amino acids. With V trimmed by 3 bases and J by 6 bases, 11 bases remained unmatched. CDR1 is ENHRY and CDR2 is SYGVKD in the germline V gene. CDR3 region: CAISESGTGGSNEQFF. As DNA, the CDR3 is TGTGCCATCAGTGAATCCGGGACGGGAGGATCCAATGAGCAGTTCTTC.

V and J are TRBV28 and TRBJ1-1, with D maybe TRBD1 (5 bases). This CDR3 has 15 amino acids. Germline V gene data show CDR1 as MDHEN and CDR2 as SYDVKM. The ends were cut back, 8 bases at V and 0 bases at J, with 16 bases in the middle. As DNA, the CDR3 is TGTGCCAGCTCCCCCAAGGGGATTATGAACACTGAAGCTTTCTTT. Its translation is CASSPKGIMNTEAFF.

The V and J genes are TRBV6-5 and TRBJ1-2, with a weak D call TRBD1 (5 bases). Per the germline V gene, CDR1 is MNHEY and CDR2 is SVGAGI. This CDR3 spans 13 amino acids. V lost 6 bases, J lost 1 base, and 9 bases lay in between. Here the CDR3 reads CASSLTVNYGYTF. As DNA, the CDR3 is TGTGCCAGCAGCCTGACAGTTAACTATGGCTACACCTTC.

This clone came up a few times. The genes are TRBV2 and TRBJ1-4, with TRBD1 matching 7 bases. In germline, CDR1 is SNHLY, CDR2 FYNNEI. The J segment lost 5 bases and the V segment lost 3 bases, leaving 3 bases of the junction unmatched. CDR3 length equals 14 residues. CDR3 sequence: CASSEGQLNEKLFF. The CDR3 bases are TGTGCCAGCAGTGAGGGACAGCTGAATGAAAAACTGTTTTTT.

This chain joins TRBV19 and TRBJ2-1, with TRBD2 matching over 8 bases. The trim removed 7 bases at V and 6 bases at J, leaving 11 bases unmatched. Germline V gene sequence: CDR1 LNHDA, CDR2 SQIVND (reference sequence). The CDR3 length is 15 residues. CDR3 nucleotide sequence: TGTGCCAGTACGAACGGGAGGGCCTTTTCCAATGAGCAGTTCTTC. It encodes CASTNGRAFSNEQFF.

The V and J genes are TRBV11-2 and TRBJ2-1; 11 nucleotides agree with TRBD2. Germline V gives CDR1 SGHAT, CDR2 FQNNGV. J lost 15 bases, V lost 1 base, and 8 bases had no gene match. The CDR3 covers 14 residues. CDR3 in amino acids: CASSLVRSSGRLFF. The CDR3 DNA reads TGTGCCAGCAGCTTAGTGAGGTCTAGCGGGAGGCTGTTCTTC.

The rearrangement joins TRBV11-2 to TRBJ2-7; a possible D gene is TRBD2 (6 bases). Germline V gene data show CDR1 as SGHAT and CDR2 as FQNNGV. The CDR3 has 13 residues. V dropped 1 base and J dropped 6 bases, with 10 bases sitting between them. DNA for the CDR3: TGTGCCAGCAGCTTAGGGGGGGTTGTCGAGCAGTACTTC. Protein: CASSLGGVVEQYF.

Within the sample, this clone is medium-sized. CDR3: CASSQRTGGRRDTQYF. DNA for the CDR3: TGTGCCAGCAGCCAACGAACAGGGGGAAGGAGAGATACGCAGTATTTT. The chain joins TRBV14 to TRBJ2-3; 8 bases line up with TRBD1. Germline trimming cut 2 bases from V and 5 bases from J; bases unmatched to any gene: 9. Germline CDR1 and CDR2: SGHDN and FVKESK. The CDR3 contains 16 residues.

This clone was recorded once. Germline is not matched at one junction end, which may reflect a read error. The V call is TRBV7-9, the J call TRBJ2-1, with no clear D. The CDR3 totals 14 residues. CDR1 and CDR2 from the germline V gene are SEHNR and FQNEAQ (reference sequence). CDR3 DNA: TGTGCCAGCAACTTAGGCCGCGGTTTCGATGAGCAGTTCTTC. This codes for CASNLGRGFDEQFF.